These 27 T cell receptor beta chains share one sample of origin, sequenced in a study of CD8+CD57+ T cells in acquired aplastic anemia. The authors sequenced patients whose flow cytometry had shown CD8+CD57+ cell expansion. Profiling that covered TCR beta VDJ and CDR3 relied on genomic DNA as its template. TCRdb re-analysed the reads in MiXCR, keeping a single row per CDR3 protein. Of a few hundred thousand distinct CDR3 sequences in the sample, roughly 50% are singletons; the top ten hold about 20%. Sequencing used sorted CD4+, CD8+, or CD8+CD57+ T cells (not recorded which) from PBMCs. These receptors came from a human donor with aplastic anemia.

The V gene is TRBV10-3, the J gene TRBJ1-2, with D unclear. The V gene's germline CDR1 is ENHRY and CDR2 SYGVKD. V was cut by 5 bases and J by 0 bases, with 4 bases left in between. The CDR3 is 12 residues long. The CDR3 reads CAISTSNYGYTF. The CDR3 nucleotides read TGTGCCATCAGTACATCTAACTATGGCTACACCTTC.

A remark on this clonotype: One end of the junction varies from germline; a read error may be responsible. The rearrangement joins TRBV19 to TRBJ2-2, with unresolved D. CDR3 length: 15 amino acids. Germline V gene sequence: CDR1 LNHDA, CDR2 SQIVND (reference sequence). The CDR3 DNA reads as TGTGCCAGTAGTATGGAAGGGTTGAACACTGGGGAGCTGTTTTTT. It yields the protein CASSMEGLNTGELFF.

Comments on this clonotype: The junction shows a germline mismatch at one end, possibly a read error. The chain couples TRBV20-1 to TRBJ2-1; 11 bases agree with TRBD2. This CDR3 comprises 18 residues. Germline V gene data show CDR1 as DFQATT and CDR2 as SNEGSKA (reference sequence). The CDR3 sequence is CNARDVLAGGGSYNEQFF. CDR3 in DNA: TGCAATGCTAGAGATGTCCTAGCGGGGGGCGGCTCCTACAATGAGCAGTTCTTC.

This clonotype was seen at least ten times. V usage is TRBV12-3 or TRBV12-4 and J usage is TRBJ1-3; D is unresolved. The CDR3 runs to 14 residues. V lost 6 bases and J lost 0, with 9 bases in between. CDR3 bases: TGTGCCAGCAGCCTTGGGAGCTCTGGAAACACCATATATTTT. The encoded protein is CASSLGSSGNTIYF.

This clonotype was seen at least ten times. This sequence joins TRBV11-3 and TRBJ2-2; 7 bases agree with TRBD2. The V segment lost 8 bases and the J segment 3 bases; nucleotides outside the gene matches: 0. This CDR3 region has 12 residues. CDR1 and CDR2 from the germline V gene are SGHNT and YENEEA. The CDR3 loop is CASGRDTGELFF. In nucleotides, the CDR3 is TGTGCCAGCGGGAGGGACACCGGGGAGCTGTTTTTT.

This clonotype was observed at least ten times. The rearrangement links TRBV2 to TRBJ2-5; weak D call: TRBD2 (6 bases). The CDR3 has 14 amino acids. V lost 5 bases, J lost 5 bases, and 15 bases lay in between. CDR1 SNHLY and CDR2 FYNNEI come from the germline V gene. The CDR3 bases are TGTGCCAGCAGTAAGGACGGGGGTGGGGAGACCCAGTACTTC. Translated, it gives CASSKDGGGETQYF.

This clonotype was seen once. V and J are TRBV7-9 and TRBJ2-5; 7 bases are shared with TRBD1. J lost 5 bases, V lost 7 bases, and 10 bases had no gene match. This CDR3 region has 14 residues. Looked up from germline, CDR1 is SEHNR and CDR2 is FQNEAQ (reference sequence). CDR3 amino acids: CASTAQTGLETQYF. In DNA form, the CDR3 reads TGTGCCAGCACCGCACAGACAGGGTTGGAGACCCAGTACTTC. Supplemented by reference TRBV7-9 and TRBJ2-5, the full variable domain reads DTGVSQNPRHKITKRGQNVTFRCDPISEHNRLYWYRQTLGQGPEFLTYFQNEAQLEKSRLLSDRFSAERPKGSFSTLEIQRTEQGDSAMYLCASTAQTGLETQYFGPGTRLLVL.

Ten or more counts support this clonotype. CDR3 loop: CASSFRARETQYF. In DNA form, the CDR3 reads TGCGCCAGCAGCTTCAGGGCTCGGGAGACCCAGTACTTC. The V call is TRBV5-1, the J call TRBJ2-5, with TRBD1 as a possible D gene (5 bases). The V gene lost 2 bases and the J gene lost 5 bases, with 10 bases spanning the gap. The germline V gene has CDR1 SGHRS and CDR2 YFSETQ. The CDR3 has 13 amino acids.

The V gene is TRBV2, the J gene TRBJ1-1; D is possibly TRBD1 (6 bases). Germline loops: CDR1 SNHLY, CDR2 FYNNEI. Trimming pared 2 bases from V and 8 bases from J, leaving 6 bases between. The CDR3 consists of 11 residues. CDR3 sequence: CASSETGEAFF. CDR3 nucleotide sequence: TGTGCCAGCAGTGAAACAGGGGAAGCTTTCTTT.

Points on this clonotype: This clone may be a read error of a much larger clone one base away. V usage is TRBV2 and J usage is TRBJ2-3, with 8 bases fitting TRBD2. The CDR3 runs to 15 residues. The germline gives CDR1 SNHLY, CDR2 FYNNEI. The junction had 4 bases not matched to a gene; V was cut back by 3 bases and J by 2 bases. CDR3 coding DNA: TGTGCCAGCAGTGACACTAGCGGCTCCACAGATACGCAGTATTTT. Amino acids: CASSDTSGSTDTQYF.

This clonotype has at least ten counts. The CDR3 spells CASSPTGDQPQHF. DNA for the CDR3: TGTGCCAGCAGCCCTACAGGGGACCAGCCCCAGCATTTT. The genes are TRBV12-3 or TRBV12-4 and TRBJ1-5; 7 bases map to TRBD1. CDR3 length: 13 residues. Trimming removed 6 bases from V and 7 bases from J; junction bases left unmatched: 6.

V gene TRBV5-1 combines with J gene TRBJ1-4, with 11 bases matching TRBD1. The CDR3 sequence is 15 residues long. Germline trimming cut 4 bases from V and 12 bases from J; bases unmatched to any gene: 11. Germline values: CDR1 SGHRS, CDR2 YFSETQ. The CDR3 is CASSSQGQGVEELFF. CDR3 sequence (DNA): TGCGCCAGCAGCAGCCAGGGACAGGGGGTAGAAGAACTGTTTTTT.

This clonotype was picked up many times. The V call is TRBV20-1, the J call TRBJ1-5; D may be TRBD1 (5 bases). Germline V gene data show CDR1 as DFQATT and CDR2 as SNEGSKA (reference sequence). The CDR3 runs 16 residues. V was trimmed by 0 bases and J by 4 bases, leaving 16 bases between them. This chain's CDR3 is CSARDGGQGGNQPQHF. The CDR3, as DNA: TGCAGTGCTAGAGACGGCGGGCAGGGTGGGAATCAGCCCCAGCATTTT.

This clonotype was recorded a few times. The CDR3 DNA reads as TGCAGCGTTGAGCGGGGTAACGACCTCGAGCAGTACTTC. This sequence encodes CSVERGNDLEQYF. The genes are TRBV29-1 and TRBJ2-7; D possibly corresponds to TRBD2 (6 bases). CDR1 and CDR2 (germline): SQVTM, ANQGSEA. Trimming pared 3 bases from V and 6 bases from J, leaving 15 bases between. The CDR3 runs to 13 residues.

This clonotype occurred once. The chain uses TRBV10-3 and TRBJ2-7, with 12 bases identical to TRBD1. The CDR3 sequence is 14 residues long. Germline lookup yields CDR1 ENHRY and CDR2 SYGVKD. V trimming: 7 bases; J trimming: 6 bases; junction bases outside the gene matches: 7. The CDR3 DNA reads as TGTGCCATCACCCCGGGACAGGGGGCGTTCGAGCAGTACTTC. This translates into CAITPGQGAFEQYF.

The V call is TRBV5-4, the J call TRBJ2-1, with TRBD1 matching 11 bases. V gave up 4 bases and J gave up 6 bases; unmatched junction bases: 12. Germline V gene sequence: CDR1 SGHNT, CDR2 YYREEE (reference sequence). The CDR3 covers 17 residues. The CDR3 reads CASSQGLPGQGVNEQFF. DNA for the CDR3: TGTGCCAGCAGCCAAGGTCTGCCGGGACAGGGGGTCAATGAGCAGTTCTTC.

There are a few counts of this clonotype. The DNA is left out, because the CDR3 cannot be placed on it with certainty; the CDR3 is given as TCRdb lists it. The genes are TRBV4-1 and TRBJ1-2; the listed D gene, TRBD1, was not tested against the DNA. Germline V gives CDR1 MGHRA, CDR2 YSYEKL. The length of the CDR3 is 15 amino acids, counting both ends. This CDR3 is CASSQELSRWGTGSF.

The V call is TRBV5-6, the J call TRBJ1-5, with D unclear. V lost 0 bases to trimming and J lost 2 bases, with 15 bases between them. This CDR3 comprises 17 residues. Germline V gene data show CDR1 as SGHDT and CDR2 as YYEEEE. CDR3 sequence: CASSLAKEARGNQPQHF. Written as DNA, the CDR3 is TGTGCCAGCAGCTTGGCCAAGGAGGCAAGGGGCAATCAGCCCCAGCATTTT.

J is TRBJ2-3 and V is TRBV15; 10 positions agree with TRBD2. Germline V gene lookup returns CDR1 LNHNV and CDR2 YYDKDF (reference sequence). This CDR3 is 14 amino acids long. V lost 8 bases and J lost 3; bases outside the gene matches: 5. The CDR3 region has the DNA TGTGCCACCCAGCGGGGGGGCACAACAGATACGCAGTATTTT. This sequence encodes CATQRGGTTDTQYF.

This clonotype was recorded at least ten times. The rearrangement links TRBV20-1 to TRBJ1-6, with D possibly being TRBD1 (5 bases). This CDR3 contains 17 residues. V was shortened by 3 bases and J by 0 bases, with 15 bases between the two germline ends. Looked up from germline, CDR1 is DFQATT and CDR2 is SNEGSKA (reference sequence). The CDR3 loop is CSASNRQTSSYNSPLHF. The CDR3 DNA is TGCAGTGCTAGCAATCGACAGACTAGCTCCTATAATTCACCCCTCCACTTT.

This chain links TRBV2 with TRBJ1-3; 9 positions match TRBD1. The CDR3 spans 15 residues. Germline V gene sequence: CDR1 SNHLY, CDR2 FYNNEI. V trimming: 6 bases; J trimming: 3 bases; junction bases outside the gene matches: 6. The CDR3: CASSAQGAGGNTIYF. The CDR3 region has the DNA TGTGCCAGCAGCGCACAGGGGGCAGGTGGAAACACCATATATTTT.

Note on this clonotype: A much larger clonotype is one base distant, so this may be a read error. This chain links TRBV5-1 with TRBJ1-1, with D perhaps matching TRBD1 (6 bases). The germline V and J ends were trimmed by 1 base and 7 bases, with 8 bases remaining between them. Per germline, CDR1 SGHRS and CDR2 YFSETQ. The CDR3 consists of 12 residues. CDR3 residues: CASSLTGFEAFF. CDR3 in DNA: TGCGCCAGCAGCTTGACAGGGTTTGAAGCTTTCTTT.

This chain connects TRBV10-1 to TRBJ1-4, with D possibly matching TRBD1 (5 bases). This CDR3 has 17 amino acids. V was cut by 2 bases and J by 10 bases, with 23 bases left in between. Germline V CDR1 and CDR2: WNHNN, SYGVQD (reference sequence). The CDR3 coding sequence is TGCGCCAGCAGTGAGATAGCAGGTGGGACCTACGAGGGAAAACTGTTTTTT. Protein: CASSEIAGGTYEGKLFF.

This clonotype was recorded at least ten times. This chain joins TRBV7-2 and TRBJ2-3, with 15 nucleotides matching TRBD2. The CDR3 has 16 residues. The ends lost 5 bases at V and 3 bases at J; junction bases unmatched: 3. The germline V gene encodes CDR1 SGHTA and CDR2 FQGNSA. CDR3 coding DNA: TGTGCCAGCAGCAGCGGGACTAGCGGGGGGACAGATACGCAGTATTTT. Its protein product is CASSSGTSGGTDTQYF.

The chain has TRBV5-5 and TRBJ1-3; a possible D gene is TRBD1 (6 bases). Trimming removed 3 bases at V and 0 bases at J, with 13 bases between. The CDR3 consists of 16 residues. Germline-derived CDR1 and CDR2 are SGHKS and YYEKEE (reference sequence). CDR3 sequence: CASSWTERVSGNTIYF. In DNA, the CDR3 is TGTGCCAGCAGCTGGACAGAAAGAGTCTCTGGAAACACCATATATTTT.

There are many counts of this clonotype. V is TRBV5-8 and J is TRBJ2-7; D uncertain. CDR1 SGHTS and CDR2 YDEGEE come from the germline V gene. Trimming removed 0 bases at V and 5 bases at J, with 3 bases between. The CDR3 totals 11 residues. The CDR3 nucleotides are TGTGCCAGCAGCTTGGACGACGAGCAGTACTTC. Its protein is CASSLDDEQYF. The entire variable domain, with the rest obtained from reference TRBV5-8 and TRBJ2-7, is as follows: EAGVTQSPTHLIKTRGQQATLRCSPISGHTSVYWYQQALGLGLQFLLWYDEGEERNRGNFPPRFSGRQFPNYSSELNVNALELEDSALYLCASSLDDEQYFGPGTRLTVT.

This clonotype appeared a few times. This sequence joins TRBV12-3 or TRBV12-4 and TRBJ1-1; no reliable D call. V was pared by 1 base and J by 2 bases, with 8 bases between. The CDR3 covers 14 residues. CDR3: CASSLGPLNTEAFF. The CDR3, as DNA: TGTGCCAGCAGTTTAGGGCCCCTTAACACTGAAGCTTTCTTT.